This TCR beta chain was identified in a study of cytomegalovirus exposure and HLA in healthy donors. It was healthy bone marrow donors who served as donors. Regarding this clone: Antigen unknown.

Study-level points and caveats: A few V segments could not be told apart, such as TRBV6-2 and TRBV6-3, and were left out. Some highly shared sequence variants likely arose as a pipeline artifact.

Per germline, CDR1 LGHNA and CDR2 YNFKEQ. The CDR3 has 15 residues. Trimming pared 4 bases from V and 2 bases from J, leaving 13 bases between. The PCR was carried out with 60 Vbeta primers and 13 Jbeta primers. Assay used: immunoSEQ multiplex PCR; TCRdb lists only in-frame clones, some missing. The repertoire holds about 65,000 clones, with around 62% as singletons. This clonotype was sampled from a man in his thirties or forties in good health and CMV-seronegative. This rearrangement joins TRBV4-2 to TRBJ2-3; D perhaps matches TRBD1 (6 bases). Source material: PBMCs. CDR3 DNA: TGTGCCAGCAGCCCGCTACAGGGTGACACAGATACGCAGTATTTT. Translating it yields CASSPLQGDTDTQYF.